This TCR beta chain is from a study of blood T cell repertoires in COVID-19. Turning to the study itself: Sources were T cells, B-cell-depleted T cells, or PBMCs; the material itself was cDNA or gDNA.

Authors' methods: Reference gene primer amplification yielded estimated nucleated cell counts. Sequenced by immunoSEQ multiplex PCR; TCRdb stores in-frame clones only, minus some. The D gene and trimming were derived from the DNA, and the V and J assignments and clone size from that table. The profile covers 280,000 or so clones, with around 88% appearing a single time and 6.9% taken by the ten largest. The sequence came from a woman between 25 and 40 years old who had recovered from COVID-19. Input material: peripheral blood.

CDR3 DNA: TGTGCCAGCAGGAGCGCCATACAAGCTTTCTTT. It is translated as CASRSAIQAFF. The V call is TRBV28, the J call TRBJ1-1; D not resolved. Germline values: CDR1 MDHEN, CDR2 SYDVKM. The CDR3 runs to 11 residues. V lost 6 bases to trimming and J lost 9 bases, with 11 bases between them. Full variable domain (remainder filled in from reference TRBV28 and TRBJ1-1): DVKVTQSSRYLVKRTGEKVFLECVQDMDHENMFWYRQDPGLGLRLIYFSYDVKMKEKGDIPEGYSVSREKKERFSLILESASTNQTSMYLCASRSAIQAFFGQGTRLTVV.